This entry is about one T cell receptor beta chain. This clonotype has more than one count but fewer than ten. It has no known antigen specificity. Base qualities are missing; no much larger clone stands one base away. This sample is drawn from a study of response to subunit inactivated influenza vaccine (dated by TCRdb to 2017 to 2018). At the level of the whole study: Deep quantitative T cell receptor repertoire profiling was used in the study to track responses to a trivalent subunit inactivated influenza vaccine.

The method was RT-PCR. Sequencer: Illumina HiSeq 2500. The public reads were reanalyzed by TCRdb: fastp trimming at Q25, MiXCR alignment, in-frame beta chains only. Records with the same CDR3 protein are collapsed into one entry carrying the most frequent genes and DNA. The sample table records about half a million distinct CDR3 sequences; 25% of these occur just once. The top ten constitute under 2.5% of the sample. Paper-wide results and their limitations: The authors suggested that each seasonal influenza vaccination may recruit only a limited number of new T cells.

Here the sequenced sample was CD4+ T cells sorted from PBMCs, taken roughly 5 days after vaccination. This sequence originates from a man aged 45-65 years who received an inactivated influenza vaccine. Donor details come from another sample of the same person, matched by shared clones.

The nucleotide sequence reads as follows: TGTGCCAGCACCCGGGGCCCTAGCGGGAGGGAATCCAATGAGCAGTTCTTC. The encoded protein is CASTRGPSGRESNEQFF. The sequence is built from TRBV5-6 and TRBJ2-1; 12 nucleotides in the junction match TRBD2. The germline V gene encodes CDR1 SGHDT and CDR2 YYEEEE. Trimmed from V: 6 bases; trimmed from J: 6 bases; junction bases lacking a gene match: 13. CDR3 length: 17 amino acids, cysteine to phenylalanine. CDR3 DNA is the only sequence kept; it has 51 bases, read in frame from the first base.